This T cell receptor beta chain was identified during a study of cytomegalovirus exposure and HLA in healthy donors. CDR3 length: 13 amino acids. Germline CDR1 SGHRS, CDR2 YFSETQ. V was cut by 8 bases and J by 5 bases, with 16 bases left in between. Remarks on this clone: Its cognate antigen is unknown.

The study, taken as a whole, reports: A list of around 150 TCR beta chains associated with cytomegalovirus was given. Confirmation in vitro established that a few CMV-associated chains were specific for CMV antigens. It was reported that the classifier diagnosed cytomegalovirus status with high specificity and sensitivity in both the original and validation cohorts. Rarity characterized most TCR sequences, yet some public TCRs appeared in many donors.

Using immunoSEQ multiplex PCR, the repertoire was profiled, and TCRdb retains in-frame clones only, with some absent. Of over 250,000 clones listed, 65% to 90% were seen once; the top ten hold roughly 1%. The clonotype originates from a woman in her late teens or twenties in good health and CMV-seronegative. The rearrangement joins TRBV5-1 to TRBJ2-5, with D perhaps TRBD2 (5 bases). The specimen sequenced was PBMCs. The CDR3 DNA reads TGCGCCAGTAACCCCACCGGGGAGGAGACCCAGTACTTC. The encoded protein is CASNPTGEETQYF.